Sequencing of this TCR beta chain was carried out in a study of tumor-infiltrating lymphocytes in primary liver carcinoma. Background on the study: There were tumors of stage T1-T3 N0M0, each 4.2 to 10 cm across.

Co-extracted RNA and DNA came from roughly 20-30 mg of unsorted bulk tissue. Surgeons treated the primary liver carcinoma of the patients by surgical resection. On this clonotype itself: What it recognizes is unknown. At one end the junction does not follow the germline gene, possibly because of a read error.

Using a constant-region primer together with ProtoScript II reverse transcriptase, TCR beta cDNA was made from around 0.55 ug of total RNA. Libraries for TCR beta were built through three nested multiplex PCR rounds, which together made up a slightly modified ARM-PCR procedure. A C-beta reverse primer was combined with TRBV1-TRBV30 forward primers in the first two PCR rounds, and each round had 10 cycles. Each CDR3 protein is one row after TCRdb ran MiXCR on the multiplex PCR reads. The repertoire includes 80,000 or so distinct CDR3 sequences, 65% to 75% of them detected once, and 26% sits in the top ten. Germline assignment: CDR1 SGHAT and CDR2 FQNNGV. The CDR3 is 13 residues long. Whole-study findings and limits: In tumor-adjacent and tumor-blood pairs, overlap was lower than in tumor region pairs.

This TCR was sampled from a man between 35 and 55 years old with primary liver carcinoma and hepatitis B virus infection. This chain connects TRBV11-2 to TRBJ1-2, with 7 bases lining up with TRBD1. Sequencing input: tumor-adjacent normal liver tissue. CDR3 nucleotides: TGTGTCAGCACTCAGGGGGGGGGTGGAGGCTACACCTTC. Protein product: CVSTQGGGGGYTF.